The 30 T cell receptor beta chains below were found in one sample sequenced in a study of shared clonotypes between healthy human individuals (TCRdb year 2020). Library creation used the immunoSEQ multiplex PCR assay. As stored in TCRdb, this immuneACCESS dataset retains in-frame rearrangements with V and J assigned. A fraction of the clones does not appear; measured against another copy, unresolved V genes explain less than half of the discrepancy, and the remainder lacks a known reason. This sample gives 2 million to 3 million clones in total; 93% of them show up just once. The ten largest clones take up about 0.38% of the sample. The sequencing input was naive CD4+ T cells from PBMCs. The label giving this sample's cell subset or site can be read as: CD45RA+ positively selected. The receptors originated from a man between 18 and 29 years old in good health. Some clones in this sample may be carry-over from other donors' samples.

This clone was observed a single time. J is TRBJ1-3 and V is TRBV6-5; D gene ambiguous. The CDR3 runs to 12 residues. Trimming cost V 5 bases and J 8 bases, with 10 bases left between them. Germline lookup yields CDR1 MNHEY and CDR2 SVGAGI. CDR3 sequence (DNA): TGTGCCAGCAGTAAGGACCGCTACACCATATATTTT. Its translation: CASSKDRYTIYF.

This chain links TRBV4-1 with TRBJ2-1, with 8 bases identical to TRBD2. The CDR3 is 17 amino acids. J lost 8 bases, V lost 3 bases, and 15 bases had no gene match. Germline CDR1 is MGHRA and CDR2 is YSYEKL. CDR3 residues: CASSQQVGWLAGYEQFF. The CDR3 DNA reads TGCGCCAGCAGCCAGCAAGTGGGGTGGCTAGCGGGCTATGAGCAGTTCTTC.

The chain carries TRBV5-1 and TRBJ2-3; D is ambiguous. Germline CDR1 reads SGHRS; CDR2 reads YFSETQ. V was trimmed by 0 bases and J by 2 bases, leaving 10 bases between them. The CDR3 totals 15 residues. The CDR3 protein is CASSLEATLTDTQYF. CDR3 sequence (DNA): TGCGCCAGCAGCTTGGAGGCGACCCTCACAGATACGCAGTATTTT. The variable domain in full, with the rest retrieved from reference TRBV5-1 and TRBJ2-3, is KAGVTQTPRYLIKTRGQQVTLSCSPISGHRSVSWYQQTPGQGLQFLFEYFSETQRNKGNFPGRFSGRQFSNSRSEMNVSTLELGDSALYLCASSLEATLTDTQYFGPGTRLTVL.

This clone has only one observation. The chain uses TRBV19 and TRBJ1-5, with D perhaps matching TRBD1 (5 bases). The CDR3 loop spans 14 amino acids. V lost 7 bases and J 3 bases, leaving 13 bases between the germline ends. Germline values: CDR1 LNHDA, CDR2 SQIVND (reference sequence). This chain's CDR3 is CASTAGRVNQPQHF. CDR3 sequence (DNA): TGTGCCAGTACTGCAGGGAGGGTCAATCAGCCCCAGCATTTT.

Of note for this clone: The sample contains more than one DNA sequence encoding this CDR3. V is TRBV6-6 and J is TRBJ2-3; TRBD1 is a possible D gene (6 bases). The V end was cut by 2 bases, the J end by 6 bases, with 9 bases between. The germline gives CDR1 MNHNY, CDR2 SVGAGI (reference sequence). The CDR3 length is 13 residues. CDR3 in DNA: TGTGCCAGCAGTTACACTAGGGGGGATACGCAGTATTTT. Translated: CASSYTRGDTQYF.

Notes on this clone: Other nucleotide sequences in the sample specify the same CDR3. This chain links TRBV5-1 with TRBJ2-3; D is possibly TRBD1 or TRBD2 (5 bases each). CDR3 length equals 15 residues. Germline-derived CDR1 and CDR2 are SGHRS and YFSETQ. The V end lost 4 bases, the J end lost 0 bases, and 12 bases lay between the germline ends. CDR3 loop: CASSPGRPSTDTQYF. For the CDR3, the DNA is TGCGCCAGCAGCCCGGGGCGGCCCAGCACAGATACGCAGTATTTT.

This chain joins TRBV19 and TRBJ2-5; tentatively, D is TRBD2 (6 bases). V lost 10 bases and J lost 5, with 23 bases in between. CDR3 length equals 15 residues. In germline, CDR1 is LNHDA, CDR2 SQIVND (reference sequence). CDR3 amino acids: CATTRGGASAETQYF. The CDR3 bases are TGTGCCACCACCCGAGGCGGGGCTTCGGCTGAGACCCAGTACTTC.

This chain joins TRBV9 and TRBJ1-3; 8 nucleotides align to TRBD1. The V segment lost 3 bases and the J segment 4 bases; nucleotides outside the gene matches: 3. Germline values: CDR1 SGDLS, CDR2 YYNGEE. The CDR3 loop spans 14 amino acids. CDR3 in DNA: TGTGCCAGCAGCGCACGGACAGGGGGAAACACCATATATTTT. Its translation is CASSARTGGNTIYF. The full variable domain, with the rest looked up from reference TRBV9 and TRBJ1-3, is DSGVTQTPKHLITATGQRVTLRCSPRSGDLSVYWYQQSLDQGLQFLIQYYNGEERAKGNILERFSAQQFPDLHSELNLSSLELGDSALYFCASSARTGGNTIYFGEGSWLTVV.

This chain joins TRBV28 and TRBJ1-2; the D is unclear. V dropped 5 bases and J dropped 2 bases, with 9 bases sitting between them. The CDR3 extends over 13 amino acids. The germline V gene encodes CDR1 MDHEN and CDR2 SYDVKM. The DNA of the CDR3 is TGTGCCAGCAGTCACCCCGTAAACTATGGCTACACCTTC. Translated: CASSHPVNYGYTF.

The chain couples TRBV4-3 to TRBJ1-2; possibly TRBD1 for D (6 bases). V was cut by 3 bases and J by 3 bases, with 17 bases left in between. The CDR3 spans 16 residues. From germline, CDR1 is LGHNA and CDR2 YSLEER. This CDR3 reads CASSHNPGAGDYGYTF. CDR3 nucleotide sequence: TGCGCCAGCAGCCATAACCCCGGGGCAGGGGACTATGGCTACACCTTC.

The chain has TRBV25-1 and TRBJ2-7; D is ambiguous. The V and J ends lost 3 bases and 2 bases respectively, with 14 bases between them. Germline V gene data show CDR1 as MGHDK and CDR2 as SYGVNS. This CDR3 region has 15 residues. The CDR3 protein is CASSEVITAAYEQYF. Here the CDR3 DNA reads TGTGCCAGCAGTGAGGTGATAACCGCCGCCTACGAGCAGTACTTC.

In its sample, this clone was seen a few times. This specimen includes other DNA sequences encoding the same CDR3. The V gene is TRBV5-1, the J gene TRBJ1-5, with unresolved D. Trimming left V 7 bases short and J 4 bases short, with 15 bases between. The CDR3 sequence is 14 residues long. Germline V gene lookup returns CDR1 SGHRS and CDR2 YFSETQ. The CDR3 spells CASSPRGGNQPQHF. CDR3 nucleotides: TGCGCCAGCTCCCCACGAGGAGGGAATCAGCCCCAGCATTTT.

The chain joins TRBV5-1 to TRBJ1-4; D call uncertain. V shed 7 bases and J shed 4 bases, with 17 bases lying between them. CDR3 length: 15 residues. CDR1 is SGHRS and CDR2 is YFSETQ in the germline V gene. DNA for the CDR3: TGCGCCAGCCGGGAGCTCCTGACGGGTAATGAAAAACTGTTTTTT. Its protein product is CASRELLTGNEKLFF.

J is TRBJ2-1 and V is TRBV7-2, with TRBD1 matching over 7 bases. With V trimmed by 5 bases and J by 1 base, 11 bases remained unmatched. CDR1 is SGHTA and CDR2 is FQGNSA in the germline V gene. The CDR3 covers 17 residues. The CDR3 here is CASSLRDRVLSYNEQFF. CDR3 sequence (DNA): TGTGCCAGCAGCCTGCGCGACAGGGTTCTATCCTACAATGAGCAGTTCTTC.

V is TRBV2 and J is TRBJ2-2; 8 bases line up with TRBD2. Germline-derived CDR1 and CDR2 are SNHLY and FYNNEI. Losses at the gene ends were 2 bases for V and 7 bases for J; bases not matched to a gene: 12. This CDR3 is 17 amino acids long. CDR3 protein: CASSETGGRSGSGELFF. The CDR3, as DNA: TGTGCCAGCAGTGAAACGGGGGGGCGCTCCGGGAGCGGGGAGCTGTTTTTT.

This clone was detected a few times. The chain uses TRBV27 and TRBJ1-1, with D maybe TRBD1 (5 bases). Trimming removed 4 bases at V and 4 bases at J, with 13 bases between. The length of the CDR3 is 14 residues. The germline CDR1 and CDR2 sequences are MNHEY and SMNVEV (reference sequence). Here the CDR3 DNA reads TGTGCCAGCAGTTGGAGCAGGGCCGGCACTGAAGCTTTCTTT. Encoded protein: CASSWSRAGTEAFF.

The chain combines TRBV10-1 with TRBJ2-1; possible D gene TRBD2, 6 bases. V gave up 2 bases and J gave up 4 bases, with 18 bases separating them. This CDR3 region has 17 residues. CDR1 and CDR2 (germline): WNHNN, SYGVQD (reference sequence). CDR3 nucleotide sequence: TGCGCCAGCAGTGAGCGGGCCGGGAGAGAGGATTACAATGAGCAGTTCTTC. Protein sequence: CASSERAGREDYNEQFF.

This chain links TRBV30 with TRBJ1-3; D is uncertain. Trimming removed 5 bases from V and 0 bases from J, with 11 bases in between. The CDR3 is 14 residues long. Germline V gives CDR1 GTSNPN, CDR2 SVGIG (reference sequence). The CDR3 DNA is TGTGCCTGGGGGCAGGAGTCCTCTGGAAACACCATATATTTT. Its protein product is CAWGQESSGNTIYF.

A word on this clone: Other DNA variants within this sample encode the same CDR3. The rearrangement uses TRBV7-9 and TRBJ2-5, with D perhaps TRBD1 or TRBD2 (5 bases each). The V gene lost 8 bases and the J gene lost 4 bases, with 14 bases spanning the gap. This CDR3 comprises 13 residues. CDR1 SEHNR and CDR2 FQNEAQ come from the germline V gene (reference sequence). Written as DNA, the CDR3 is TGTGCCAGCTCACGTGGGGCGGGAGAGACCCAGTACTTC. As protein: CASSRGAGETQYF.

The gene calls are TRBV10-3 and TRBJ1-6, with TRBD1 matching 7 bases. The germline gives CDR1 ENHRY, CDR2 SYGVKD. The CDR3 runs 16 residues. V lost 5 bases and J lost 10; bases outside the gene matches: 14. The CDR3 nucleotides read TGTGCCATCAGTTCGCACGGGGGACAGAGTGGCTCACCCCTCCACTTT. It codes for CAISSHGGQSGSPLHF.

Here the CDR3 reads CASSLRVSGGSETQYF. The CDR3 region has the DNA TGTGCCAGCAGCTTACGTGTGTCAGGGGGTAGTGAGACCCAGTACTTC. This sequence joins TRBV7-2 and TRBJ2-5, with TRBD1 matching over 7 bases. The trim removed 2 bases at V and 5 bases at J, leaving 11 bases unmatched. This CDR3 has 16 residues. Germline V lookup: CDR1 SGHTA, CDR2 FQGNSA.

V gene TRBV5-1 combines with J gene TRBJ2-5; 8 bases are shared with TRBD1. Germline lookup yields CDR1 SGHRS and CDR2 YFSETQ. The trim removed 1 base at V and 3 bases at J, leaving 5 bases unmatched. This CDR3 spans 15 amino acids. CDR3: CASSLSGGDEETQYF. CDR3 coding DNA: TGCGCCAGCAGCTTGTCAGGGGGCGACGAAGAGACCCAGTACTTC. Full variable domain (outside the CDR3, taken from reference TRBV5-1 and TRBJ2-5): KAGVTQTPRYLIKTRGQQVTLSCSPISGHRSVSWYQQTPGQGLQFLFEYFSETQRNKGNFPGRFSGRQFSNSRSEMNVSTLELGDSALYLCASSLSGGDEETQYFGPGTRLLVL.

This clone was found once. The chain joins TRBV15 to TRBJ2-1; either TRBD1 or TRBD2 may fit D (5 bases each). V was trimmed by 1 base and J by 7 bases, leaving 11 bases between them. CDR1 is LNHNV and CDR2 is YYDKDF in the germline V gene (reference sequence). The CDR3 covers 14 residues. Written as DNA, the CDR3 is TGTGCCACCAGCAGAGGGGGGAGTAGGAATGAGCAGTTCTTC. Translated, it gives CATSRGGSRNEQFF.

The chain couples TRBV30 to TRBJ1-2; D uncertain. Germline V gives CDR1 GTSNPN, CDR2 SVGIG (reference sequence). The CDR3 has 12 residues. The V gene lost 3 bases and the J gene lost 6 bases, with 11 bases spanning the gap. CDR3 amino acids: CAWSPRGDGYTF. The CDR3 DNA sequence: TGTGCCTGGAGCCCCCGCGGGGATGGCTACACCTTC.

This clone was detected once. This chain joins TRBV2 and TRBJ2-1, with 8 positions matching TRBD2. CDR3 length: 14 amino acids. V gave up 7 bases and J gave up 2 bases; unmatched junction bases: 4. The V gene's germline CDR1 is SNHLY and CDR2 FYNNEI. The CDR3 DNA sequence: TGTGCCAGCACAACGGGAGGGGCCTACAATGAGCAGTTCTTC. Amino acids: CASTTGGAYNEQFF. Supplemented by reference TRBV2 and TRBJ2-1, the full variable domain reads EPEVTQTPSHQVTQMGQEVILRCVPISNHLYFYWYRQILGQKVEFLVSFYNNEISEKSEIFDDQFSVERPDGSNFTLKIRSTKLEDSAMYFCASTTGGAYNEQFFGPGTRLTVL.

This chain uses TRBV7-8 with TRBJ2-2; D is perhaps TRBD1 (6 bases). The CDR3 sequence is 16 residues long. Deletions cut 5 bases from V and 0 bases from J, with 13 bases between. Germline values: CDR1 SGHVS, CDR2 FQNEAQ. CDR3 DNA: TGTGCCAGCAGCACCCCAGGGGACCCGAACACCGGGGAGCTGTTTTTT. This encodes CASSTPGDPNTGELFF.

The CDR3 spells CASSPPLDGLADTQYF. As DNA, the CDR3 is TGTGCCAGCAGCCCCCCCTTGGACGGCCTGGCAGATACGCAGTATTTT. The V call is TRBV9, the J call TRBJ2-3; D unresolved. Germline values: CDR1 SGDLS, CDR2 YYNGEE. V lost 4 bases to trimming and J lost 4 bases, with 19 bases between them. The CDR3 extends over 16 amino acids.

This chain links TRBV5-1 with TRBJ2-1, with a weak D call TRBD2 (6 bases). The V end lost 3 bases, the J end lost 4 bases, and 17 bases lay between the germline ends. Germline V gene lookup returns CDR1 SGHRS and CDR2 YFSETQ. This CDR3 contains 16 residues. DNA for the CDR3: TGCGCCAGCAGCTCCTACAGCGGGTCACCGTACAATGAGCAGTTCTTC. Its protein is CASSSYSGSPYNEQFF.

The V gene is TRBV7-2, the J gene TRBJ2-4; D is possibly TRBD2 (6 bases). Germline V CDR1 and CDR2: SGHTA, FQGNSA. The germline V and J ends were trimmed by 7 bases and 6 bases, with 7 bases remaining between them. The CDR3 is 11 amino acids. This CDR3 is CASMEGNIQYF. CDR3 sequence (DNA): TGTGCCAGCATGGAGGGAAACATTCAGTACTTC.

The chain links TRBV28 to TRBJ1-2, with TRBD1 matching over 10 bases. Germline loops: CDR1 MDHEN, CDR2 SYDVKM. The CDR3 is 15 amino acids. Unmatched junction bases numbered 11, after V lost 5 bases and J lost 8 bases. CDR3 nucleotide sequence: TGTGCCAGCAGTCTAAGGGGACAGGGGATGGGCGGCTACACCTTC. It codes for CASSLRGQGMGGYTF.